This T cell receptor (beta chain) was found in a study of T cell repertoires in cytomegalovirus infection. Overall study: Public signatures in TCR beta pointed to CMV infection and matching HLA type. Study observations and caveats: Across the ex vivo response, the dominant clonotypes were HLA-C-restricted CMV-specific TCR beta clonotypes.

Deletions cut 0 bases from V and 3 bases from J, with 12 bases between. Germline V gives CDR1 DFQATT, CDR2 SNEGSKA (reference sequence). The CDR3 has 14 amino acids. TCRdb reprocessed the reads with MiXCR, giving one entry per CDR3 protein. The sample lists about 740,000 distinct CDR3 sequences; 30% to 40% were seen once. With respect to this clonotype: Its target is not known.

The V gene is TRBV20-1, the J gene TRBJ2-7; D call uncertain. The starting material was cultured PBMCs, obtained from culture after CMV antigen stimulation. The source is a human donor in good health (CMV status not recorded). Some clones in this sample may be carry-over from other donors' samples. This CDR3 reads CSARDARGNYEQYF. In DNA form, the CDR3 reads TGCAGTGCTAGAGATGCTAGAGGAAACTACGAGCAGTACTTC.